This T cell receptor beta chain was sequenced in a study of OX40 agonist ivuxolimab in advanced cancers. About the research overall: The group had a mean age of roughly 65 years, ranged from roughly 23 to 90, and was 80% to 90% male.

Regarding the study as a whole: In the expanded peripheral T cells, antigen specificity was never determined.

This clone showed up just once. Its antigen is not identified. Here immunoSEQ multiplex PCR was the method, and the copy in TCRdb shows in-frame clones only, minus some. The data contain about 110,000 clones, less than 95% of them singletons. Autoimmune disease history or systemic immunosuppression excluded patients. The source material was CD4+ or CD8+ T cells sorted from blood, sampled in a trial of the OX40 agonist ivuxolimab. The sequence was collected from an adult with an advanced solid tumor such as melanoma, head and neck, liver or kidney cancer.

CDR3 loop: CASSRWGEIGETQYF. CDR3 nucleotides: TGTGCCAGCAGCCGGTGGGGGGAGATAGGGGAGACCCAGTACTTC. V is TRBV11-2 and J is TRBJ2-5, with a possible D match to TRBD2 (6 bases). The CDR3 runs 15 residues. Trimming left V 5 bases short and J 5 bases short, with 18 bases between. Germline assignment: CDR1 SGHAT and CDR2 FQNNGV.